This entry describes one T cell receptor (beta chain). Antigen: not known. This entry belongs to a study of early T cells in non-severe SARS-CoV-2 infection. In the study overall: Sequencing of bulk RNA from unsorted whole blood was done, without chain pairing. Study outcomes and limitations: Anti-spike CD8 responses were favored by VDJdb matching, which missed private and CD4 specificities.

TCRdb recomputed calls from the 5' RACE reads with MiXCR, one row per CDR3 protein. The sample consists of about 100,000 distinct CDR3 sequences, over 10% of them appearing once. V was shortened by 4 bases and J by 0 bases, with 13 bases between the two germline ends. The CDR3 runs 15 residues. From germline, CDR1 is ENHRY and CDR2 SYGVKD. The chain joins TRBV10-3 to TRBJ2-7, with D possibly TRBD2 on 6 matching bases. The TCR comes from an adult who was a healthcare worker with PCR-confirmed SARS-CoV-2 infection or an uninfected control (not recorded which). Sequencing used whole blood. The CDR3 coding sequence is TGTGCCATCAGTGGTTGGCTAGCGAGCTCCTACGAGCAGTACTTC. It is translated as CAISGWLASSYEQYF.